This entry concerns a single T cell receptor beta chain. Its matching antigen is unknown. Germline V CDR1 and CDR2: KGHSH, LQKENI. This CDR3 is built from 12 residues. Trimming took off 3 bases at V and 5 bases at J, with 7 bases between the two ends. This sample is part of a study of a mutant IDH1 vaccine in newly diagnosed glioma. Study-wide background: Beforehand, treatment had been radiotherapy, temozolomide, or both; the majority received both.

This sample's time point: week 35, safety follow-up. Vaccine doses each comprised 300 ug of mutant IDH1 20-mer peptide, with topical imiquimod. Patients came in for eight vaccinations, in weeks 1, 3, 5, 7, 11, 15, 19 and 23. This table comes from immunoSEQ multiplex PCR, and its TCRdb copy is limited to in-frame clones, with some not included. The sample shows some 70,000 clones, approximately 84% of them seen only once. Material: PBMCs, obtained from a glioma patient whose treatment included an IDH1 peptide vaccine. This chain connects TRBV18 to TRBJ2-5, with D unclear. This TCR derives from a young man with glioma. CDR3 nucleotide sequence: TGTGCCAGCTCACCGAACTTGGAGACCCAGTACTTC. It codes for CASSPNLETQYF.